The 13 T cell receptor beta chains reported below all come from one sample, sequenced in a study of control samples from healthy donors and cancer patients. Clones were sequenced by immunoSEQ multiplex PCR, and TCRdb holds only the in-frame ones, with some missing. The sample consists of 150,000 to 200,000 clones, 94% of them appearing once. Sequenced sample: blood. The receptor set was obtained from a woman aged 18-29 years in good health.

The CDR3 reads CASSYRDSTDTQYF. For the CDR3, the DNA is TGTGCCAGCAGTTACCGGGACAGCACAGATACGCAGTATTTT. The chain is built from TRBV6-2 or TRBV6-3 and TRBJ2-3, with D perhaps given as TRBD1 or TRBD2 (5 bases each). The V end was cut by 2 bases, the J end by 0 bases, with 6 bases between. The length of the CDR3 is 14 residues. Germline loops: CDR1 MNHEY, CDR2 SVGEGT.

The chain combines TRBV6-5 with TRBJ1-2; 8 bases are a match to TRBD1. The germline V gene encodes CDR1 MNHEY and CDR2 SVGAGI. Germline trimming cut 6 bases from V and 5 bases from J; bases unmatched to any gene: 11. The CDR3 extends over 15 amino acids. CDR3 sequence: CASSWLEDRAYGYTF. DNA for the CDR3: TGTGCCAGCAGCTGGCTAGAGGACAGGGCTTATGGCTACACCTTC.

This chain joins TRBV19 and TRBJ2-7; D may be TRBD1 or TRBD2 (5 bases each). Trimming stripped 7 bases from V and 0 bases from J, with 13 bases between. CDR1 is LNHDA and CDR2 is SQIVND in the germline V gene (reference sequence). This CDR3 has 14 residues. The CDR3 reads CASNQGADSYEQYF. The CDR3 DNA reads TGTGCCAGTAATCAGGGAGCGGACTCCTACGAGCAGTACTTC. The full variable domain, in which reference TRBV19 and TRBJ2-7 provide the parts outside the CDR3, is DGGITQSPKYLFRKEGQNVTLSCEQNLNHDAMYWYRQDPGQGLRLIYYSQIVNDFQKGDIAEGYSVSREKKESFPLTVTSAQKNPTAFYLCASNQGADSYEQYFGPGTRLTVT.

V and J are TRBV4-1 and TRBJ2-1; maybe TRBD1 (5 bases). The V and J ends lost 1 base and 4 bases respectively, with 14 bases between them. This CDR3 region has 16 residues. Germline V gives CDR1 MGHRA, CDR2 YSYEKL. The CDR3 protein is CASSQGSQGGYNEQFF. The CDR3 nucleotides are TGCGCCAGCAGCCAAGGAAGTCAGGGTGGGTACAATGAGCAGTTCTTC.

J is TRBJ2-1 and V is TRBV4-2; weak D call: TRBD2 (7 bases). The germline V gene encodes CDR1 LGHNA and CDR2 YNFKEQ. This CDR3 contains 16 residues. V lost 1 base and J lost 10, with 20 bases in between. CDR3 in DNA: TGTGCCAGCAGCCAAGTCCGGGGGGCAGGGTCTTGGGAGCAGTTCTTC. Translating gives CASSQVRGAGSWEQFF.

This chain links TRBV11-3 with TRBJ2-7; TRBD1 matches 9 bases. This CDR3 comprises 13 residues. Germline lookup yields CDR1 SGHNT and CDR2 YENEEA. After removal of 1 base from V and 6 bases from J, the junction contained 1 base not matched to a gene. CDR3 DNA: TGTGCCAGCAGCTTAGGGACAGGGGCCGAGCAGTACTTC. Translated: CASSLGTGAEQYF.

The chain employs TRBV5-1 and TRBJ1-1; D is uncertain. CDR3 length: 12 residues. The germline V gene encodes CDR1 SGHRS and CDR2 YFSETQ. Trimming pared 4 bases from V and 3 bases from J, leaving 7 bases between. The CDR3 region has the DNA TGCGCCAGCAGCCCCACGGACACTGAAGCTTTCTTT. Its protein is CASSPTDTEAFF.

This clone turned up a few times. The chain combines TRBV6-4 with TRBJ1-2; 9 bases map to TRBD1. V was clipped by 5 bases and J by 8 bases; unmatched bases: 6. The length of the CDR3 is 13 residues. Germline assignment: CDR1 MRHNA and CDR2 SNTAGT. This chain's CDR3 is CASSPTTGGGYTF. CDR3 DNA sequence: TGTGCCAGCAGTCCCACGACAGGGGGAGGCTACACCTTC.

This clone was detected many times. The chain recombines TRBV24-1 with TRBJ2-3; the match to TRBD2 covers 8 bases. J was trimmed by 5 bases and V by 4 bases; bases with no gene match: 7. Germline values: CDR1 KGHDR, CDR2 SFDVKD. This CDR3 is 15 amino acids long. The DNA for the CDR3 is TGTGCCACCAGTGAGAAGCGGGAGTCGGGAGATACGCAGTATTTT. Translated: CATSEKRESGDTQYF.

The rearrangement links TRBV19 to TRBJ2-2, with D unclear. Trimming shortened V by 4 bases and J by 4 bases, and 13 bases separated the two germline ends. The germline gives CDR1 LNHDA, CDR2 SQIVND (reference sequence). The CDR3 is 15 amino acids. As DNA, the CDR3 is TGTGCCAGTAGTAGCCAGGCAGTAGGCACCGGGGAGCTGTTTTTT. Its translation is CASSSQAVGTGELFF.

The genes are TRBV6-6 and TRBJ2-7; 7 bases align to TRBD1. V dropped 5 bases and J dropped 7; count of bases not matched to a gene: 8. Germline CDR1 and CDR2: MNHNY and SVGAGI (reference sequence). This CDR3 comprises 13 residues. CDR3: CASSDGTESEQYF. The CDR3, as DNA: TGTGCCAGCAGTGACGGGACAGAATCTGAGCAGTACTTC.

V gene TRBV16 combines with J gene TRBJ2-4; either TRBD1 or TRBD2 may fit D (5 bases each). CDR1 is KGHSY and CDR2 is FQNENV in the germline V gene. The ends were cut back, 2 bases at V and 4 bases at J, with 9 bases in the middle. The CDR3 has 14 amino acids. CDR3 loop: CASSQGTGKNIQYF. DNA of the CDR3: TGTGCCAGCAGCCAAGGGACGGGGAAAAACATTCAGTACTTC.

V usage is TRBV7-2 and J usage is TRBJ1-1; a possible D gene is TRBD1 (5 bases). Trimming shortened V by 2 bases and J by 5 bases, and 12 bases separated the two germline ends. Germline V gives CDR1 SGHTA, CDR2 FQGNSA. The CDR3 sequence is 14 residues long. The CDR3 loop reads CASSLRRDSTEAFF. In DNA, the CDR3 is TGTGCCAGCAGCTTAAGGAGGGACTCGACTGAAGCTTTCTTT.